The 5 T cell receptor beta chains in this list originate from one sample, sequenced in a study of CD8 T cells in ankylosing spondylitis. TCRdb ran MiXCR on the 5' RACE reads and lists one entry per CDR3 protein. This repertoire shows approximately 190,000 distinct CDR3 sequences, 13% found once; its top ten account for approximately 11%. The specimen was blood, either unsorted or a sorted T cell fraction (not recorded which). Receptor source: a female donor with ankylosing spondylitis or in good health (not recorded which).

In this sample, this clonotype turned up many times. The chain joins TRBV5-6 to TRBJ2-5; 8 positions match TRBD1. The CDR3 length is 14 residues. Germline V gives CDR1 SGHDT, CDR2 YYEEEE. V lost 5 bases to trimming and J lost 1 base; unmatched junction nucleotides: 4. As DNA, the CDR3 is TGTGCCAGCAGATTAGACAGGGGCCAAGAGACCCAGTACTTC. It encodes CASRLDRGQETQYF.

This chain joins TRBV7-3 and TRBJ2-1; D may correspond to TRBD1 or TRBD2 (5 bases each). CDR1 is SGHTA and CDR2 is FQGTGA in the germline V gene. With 0 bases removed from V and 10 bases from J, the gap between germline ends came to 13 bases. The CDR3 extends over 14 amino acids. The CDR3 here is CASSLTRDVPEQFF. In nucleotides, the CDR3 is TGTGCCAGCAGCTTAACCCGGGACGTTCCCGAGCAGTTCTTC.

This clonotype was detected only a few times. The chain links TRBV7-2 to TRBJ1-1; weak D call: TRBD1 (6 bases). The CDR3 totals 14 residues. V gave up 1 base and J gave up 3 bases, with 9 bases separating them. Germline lookup yields CDR1 SGHTA and CDR2 FQGNSA. The CDR3 bases are TGTGCCAGCAGCTTAGTTGGGGGCGACACTGAAGCTTTCTTT. Residues: CASSLVGGDTEAFF.

This clonotype has ten or more counts. V and J are TRBV20-1 and TRBJ2-2; 9 bases map to TRBD2. J was trimmed by 4 bases and V by 0 bases; bases with no gene match: 9. Germline-derived CDR1 and CDR2 are DFQATT and SNEGSKA (reference sequence). The CDR3 is 17 residues long. The CDR3 sequence is CSARDEAGGPSTGELFF. As DNA, the CDR3 is TGCAGTGCTAGAGATGAGGCGGGAGGGCCTAGCACCGGGGAGCTGTTTTTT.

This clonotype was observed at least ten times. The chain recombines TRBV24-1 with TRBJ2-3; D is perhaps TRBD1 (6 bases). The CDR3 length is 14 residues. Trimming removed 2 bases from V and 9 bases from J, with 14 bases in between. Germline V gene sequence: CDR1 KGHDR, CDR2 SFDVKD. In DNA, the CDR3 is TGTGCCACCAGTGATTACACAGGGCCGGCAACGCAGTATTTT. Translating gives CATSDYTGPATQYF.